Each of the 8 T cell receptor beta chains below was sequenced from the same sample in a study of T cell responses to AZD1222 COVID-19 vaccine. Profiled with immunoSEQ multiplex PCR; TCRdb holds only in-frame clones, not every one. The sample lists more than 150,000 clones, roughly 90% occurring once. Sequencing was performed on peripheral blood, taken on day 0 of AZD1222 vaccination. The receptor source for this set is an adult in good health.

This clone has only one observation. The chain has TRBV19 and TRBJ2-1; D unresolved. Germline V CDR1 and CDR2: LNHDA, SQIVND (reference sequence). The CDR3 runs 17 residues. V was pared by 6 bases and J by 5 bases, with 23 bases between. The CDR3 sequence: CASSKIRLARVDNEQFF. CDR3 sequence (DNA): TGTGCCAGTAGCAAAATCCGACTTGCTCGGGTGGACAATGAGCAGTTCTTC.

In its sample, this clone was seen once. The rearrangement uses TRBV5-8 and TRBJ2-7, with 8 bases matching TRBD2. Germline values: CDR1 SGHTS, CDR2 YDEGEE. V shed 4 bases and J 3 bases; nucleotides not matched to a gene: 15. The CDR3 is 17 residues long. CDR3 in amino acids: CASSGGWPAGEFYEQYF. The CDR3 DNA is TGTGCCAGCAGCGGGGGGTGGCCAGCGGGGGAGTTCTACGAGCAGTACTTC.

The V gene is TRBV5-5, the J gene TRBJ1-6; D gene uncertain. V was shortened by 1 base and J by 7 bases, with 12 bases between the two germline ends. The CDR3 loop spans 15 amino acids. CDR1 is SGHKS, CDR2 YYEKEE, per germline (reference sequence). The CDR3 sequence is CASSLYEEANSPLHF. CDR3 DNA sequence: TGTGCCAGCAGCTTGTATGAGGAGGCGAATTCACCCCTCCACTTT. Complete variable domain (other parts from reference TRBV5-5 and TRBJ1-6): DAGVTQSPTHLIKTRGQQVTLRCSPISGHKSVSWYQQVLGQGPQFIFQYYEKEERGRGNFPDRFSARQFPNYSSELNVNALLLGDSALYLCASSLYEEANSPLHFGNGTRLTVT.

This chain joins TRBV5-4 and TRBJ2-7, with TRBD1 matching over 9 bases. The ends lost 1 base at V and 7 bases at J; junction bases unmatched: 6. Germline CDR1 SGHNT, CDR2 YYREEE (reference sequence). The CDR3 extends over 14 amino acids. CDR3 loop: CASSLTGGAWEQYF. In nucleotides, the CDR3 is TGTGCCAGCAGCTTGACAGGGGGCGCGTGGGAGCAGTACTTC.

The J gene is TRBJ1-2, the V gene TRBV27; D remains ambiguous. Germline V CDR1 and CDR2: MNHEY, SMNVEV (reference sequence). The V gene lost 4 bases and the J gene lost 6 bases, with 12 bases spanning the gap. The CDR3 contains 13 residues. CDR3 residues: CASSSGLADGYTF. The DNA for the CDR3 is TGTGCCAGCAGTTCGGGTCTCGCGGATGGCTACACCTTC.

The chain couples TRBV7-9 to TRBJ1-2; TRBD1 matches at 9 bases. The J segment lost 8 bases and the V segment lost 5 bases, leaving 9 bases of the junction unmatched. CDR3 size: 14 residues. CDR1 is SEHNR and CDR2 is FQNEAQ in the germline V gene (reference sequence). The CDR3 loop reads CASSHYGQGTGYTF. The DNA for the CDR3 is TGTGCCAGCAGCCACTACGGACAGGGGACCGGCTACACCTTC.

The J gene is TRBJ2-1, the V gene TRBV10-3, with TRBD1 identical over 10 bases. The CDR3 has 14 amino acids. J was trimmed by 4 bases and V by 10 bases; bases with no gene match: 7. CDR1 is ENHRY and CDR2 is SYGVKD in the germline V gene. In nucleotides, the CDR3 is TGTGCCACCCACAGGGACAGGGGATACAATGAGCAGTTCTTC. It yields the protein CATHRDRGYNEQFF.

The chain has TRBV6-1 and TRBJ2-7; D is unresolved. V lost 1 base and J 0 bases, leaving 13 bases between the germline ends. This CDR3 comprises 16 residues. From germline, CDR1 is MNHNS and CDR2 SASEGT. The CDR3, as DNA: TGTGCCAGCAGTGAAGAGGTGACATACCGCTCCTACGAGCAGTACTTC. Translating it yields CASSEEVTYRSYEQYF.